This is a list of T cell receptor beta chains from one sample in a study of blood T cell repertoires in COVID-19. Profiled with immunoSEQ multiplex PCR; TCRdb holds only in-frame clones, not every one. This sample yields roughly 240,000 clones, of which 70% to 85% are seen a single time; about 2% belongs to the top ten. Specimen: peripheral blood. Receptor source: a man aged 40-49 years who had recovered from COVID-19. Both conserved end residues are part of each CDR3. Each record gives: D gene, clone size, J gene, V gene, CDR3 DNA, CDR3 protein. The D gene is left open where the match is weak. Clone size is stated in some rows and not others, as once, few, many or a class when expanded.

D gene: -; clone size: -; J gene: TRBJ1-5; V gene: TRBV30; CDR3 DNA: TGTGCCTGGAGTCAAGAGTCAATCAAGCCCCAGCATTTT; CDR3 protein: CAWSQESIKPQHF
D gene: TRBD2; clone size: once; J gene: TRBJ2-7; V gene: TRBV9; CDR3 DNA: TGTGCCAGCAGCCCTAGTCGGGCTAGCGGTAGATCCTACGAGCAGTACTTC; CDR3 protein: CASSPSRASGRSYEQYF
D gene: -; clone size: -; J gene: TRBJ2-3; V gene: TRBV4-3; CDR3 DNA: TGCGCCAGCAGCCAAGACGCCTCACGGACAGATACGCAGTATTTT; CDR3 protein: CASSQDASRTDTQYF
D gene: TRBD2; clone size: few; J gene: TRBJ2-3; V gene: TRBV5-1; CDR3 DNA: TGCGCCAGCAGCTTAGCGGGGATCACAGATACGCAGTATTTT; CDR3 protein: CASSLAGITDTQYF
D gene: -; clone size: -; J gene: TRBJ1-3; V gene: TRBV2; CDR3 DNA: TGTGCCAGCAGTGAGGCGGGCAGAGATATATATTTT; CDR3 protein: CASSEAGRDIYF
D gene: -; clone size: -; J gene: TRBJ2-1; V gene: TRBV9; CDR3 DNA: TGTGCCAGCAGCCCCTATTTCGATGAGCAGTTCTTC; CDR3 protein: CASSPYFDEQFF
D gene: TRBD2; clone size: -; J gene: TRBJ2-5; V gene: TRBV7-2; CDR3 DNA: TGTGCCAGCAGCTCGACTAGCGGGGGGGGGACCCAGTACTTC; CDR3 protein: CASSSTSGGGTQYF
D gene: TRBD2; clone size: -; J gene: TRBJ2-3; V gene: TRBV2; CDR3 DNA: TGTGCCAGCAGTTCCGAAGTAGCGGGAGTAGGGGATACGCAGTATTTT; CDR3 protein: CASSSEVAGVGDTQYF
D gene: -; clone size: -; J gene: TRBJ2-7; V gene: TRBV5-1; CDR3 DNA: TGCGCCAGCAGCTTGGTGGGGAGTTCCTACGAGCAGTACTTC; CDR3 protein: CASSLVGSSYEQYF
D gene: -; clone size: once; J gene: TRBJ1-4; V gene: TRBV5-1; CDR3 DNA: TGCGCCAGCAGCTTGGATCCGAATGAAAAACTGTTTTTT; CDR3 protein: CASSLDPNEKLFF
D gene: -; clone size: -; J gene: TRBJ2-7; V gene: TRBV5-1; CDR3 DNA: TGCGCCAGCAGCTTGGGGCAGGGGGGCCGCTACGAGCAGTACTTC; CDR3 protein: CASSLGQGGRYEQYF
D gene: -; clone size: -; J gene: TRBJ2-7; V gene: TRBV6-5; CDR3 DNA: TGTGCCAGCAGTTACTCGGGCAGGGTAGACTACGAGCAGTACTTC; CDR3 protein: CASSYSGRVDYEQYF
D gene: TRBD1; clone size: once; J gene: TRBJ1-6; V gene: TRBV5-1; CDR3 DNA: TGCGCCAGCAGCTTGGGGGGGACAGGGACTTATAATTCACCCCTCCACTTT; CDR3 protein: CASSLGGTGTYNSPLHF
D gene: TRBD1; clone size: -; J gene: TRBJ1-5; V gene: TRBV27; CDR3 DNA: TGTGCCAGCAGTAAGCGTGGAAGGGTAGAGGGGGCTTGGGATCAGCCCCAGCATTTT; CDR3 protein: CASSKRGRVEGAWDQPQHF
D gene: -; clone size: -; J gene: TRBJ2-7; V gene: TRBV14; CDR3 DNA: TGTGCCAGCAGCGCAACCTCAGCCCGGGGGGCCTCCTACGAGCAGTACTTC; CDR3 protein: CASSATSARGASYEQYF
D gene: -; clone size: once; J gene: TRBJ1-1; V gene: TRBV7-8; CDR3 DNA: TGTGCCAGCAGCTTAGGGGGGGGCGGGACCAACACTGAAGCTTTCTTT; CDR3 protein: CASSLGGGGTNTEAFF
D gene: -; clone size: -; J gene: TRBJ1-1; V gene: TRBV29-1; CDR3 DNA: TGCAGCGTTCGCGGGGCCGGAACTGAAGCTTTCTTT; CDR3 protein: CSVRGAGTEAFF
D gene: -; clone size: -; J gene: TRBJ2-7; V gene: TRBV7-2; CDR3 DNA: TGTGCCAGCAGCCACCCCGCGGGGCCCTACGAGCAGTACTTC; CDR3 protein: CASSHPAGPYEQYF
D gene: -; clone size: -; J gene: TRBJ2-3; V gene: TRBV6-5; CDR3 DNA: TGTGCCAGCAGTTTCAGGACCCGGGGAGATACGCAGTATTTT; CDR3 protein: CASSFRTRGDTQYF
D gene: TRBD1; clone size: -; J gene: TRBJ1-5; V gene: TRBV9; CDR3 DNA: TGTGCCAGCAGCGCCGGGACAGGGGGCATACAGCCCCAGCATTTT; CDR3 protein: CASSAGTGGIQPQHF
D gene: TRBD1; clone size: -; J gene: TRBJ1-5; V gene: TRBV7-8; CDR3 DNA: TGTGCCAGCAGCCAATTCTACAGGGGAACGGGTCAGCCCCAGCATTTT; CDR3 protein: CASSQFYRGTGQPQHF
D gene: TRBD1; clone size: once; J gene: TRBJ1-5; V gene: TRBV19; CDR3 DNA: TGTGCCAGTAGGCCTTTGGACAGGGGGGCCAATCAGCCCCAGCATTTT; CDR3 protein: CASRPLDRGANQPQHF
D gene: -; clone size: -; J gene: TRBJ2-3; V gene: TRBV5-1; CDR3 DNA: TGCGCCAGCAGCTTGGCAGGCGGGAACGCGGGCGATACGCAGTATTTT; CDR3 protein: CASSLAGGNAGDTQYF
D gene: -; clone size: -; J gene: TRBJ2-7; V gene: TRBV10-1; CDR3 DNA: TGCGCCCATAGGGACTCTGAAGGGGCCTCCTACGAGCAGTACTTC; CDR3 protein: CAHRDSEGASYEQYF
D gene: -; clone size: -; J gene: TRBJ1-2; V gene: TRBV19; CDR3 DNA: TGTGCCAGTACCGGAGAGAACTATGGCTACACCTTC; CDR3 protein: CASTGENYGYTF
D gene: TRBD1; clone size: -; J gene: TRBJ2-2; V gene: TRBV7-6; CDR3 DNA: TGTGCCAGCAGCTTAGTCATTCAGGGGGCCGGGGAGCTGTTTTTT; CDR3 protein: CASSLVIQGAGELFF
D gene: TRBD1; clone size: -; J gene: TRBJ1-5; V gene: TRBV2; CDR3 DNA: TGTGCCAGCAGTGAAGAGACAGGGGCCTATCAGCCCCAGCATTTT; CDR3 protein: CASSEETGAYQPQHF
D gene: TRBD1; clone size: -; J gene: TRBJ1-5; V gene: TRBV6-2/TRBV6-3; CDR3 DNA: TGTGCCAGCAGCCGGGACAGGATGGGGCGGGATTATAGCAATCAGCCCCAGCATTTT; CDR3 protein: CASSRDRMGRDYSNQPQHF
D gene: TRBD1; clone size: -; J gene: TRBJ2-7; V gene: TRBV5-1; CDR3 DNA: TGCGCCAGCAGCTACGGACAGGGGAGGTCCGAGCAGTACTTC; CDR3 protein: CASSYGQGRSEQYF
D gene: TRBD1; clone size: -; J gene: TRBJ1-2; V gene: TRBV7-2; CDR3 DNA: TGTGCCAGCAGCTACGGGACAGCTAACTATGGCTACACCTTC; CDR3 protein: CASSYGTANYGYTF
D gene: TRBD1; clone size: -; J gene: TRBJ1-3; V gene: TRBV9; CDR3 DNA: TGTGCCAGCAGCATGGGACAGGCTGTCGCCGGAAACACCATATATTTT; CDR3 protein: CASSMGQAVAGNTIYF
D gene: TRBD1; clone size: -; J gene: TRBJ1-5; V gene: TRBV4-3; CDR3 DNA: TGCGCCAGCAGCCGGTTGACAGGGAGCAATCAGCCCCAGCATTTT; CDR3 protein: CASSRLTGSNQPQHF
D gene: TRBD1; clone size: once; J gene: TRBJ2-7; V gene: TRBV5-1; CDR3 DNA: TGCGCCAGCAGCTTTAGGACAGGGGGATACGAGCAGTACTTC; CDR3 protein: CASSFRTGGYEQYF
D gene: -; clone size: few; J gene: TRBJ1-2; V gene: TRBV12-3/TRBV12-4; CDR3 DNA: TGTGCCAGCAGGGCTACAGAAATCTATGGCTACACCTTC; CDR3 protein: CASRATEIYGYTF
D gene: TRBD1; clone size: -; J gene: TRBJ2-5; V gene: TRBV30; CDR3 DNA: TGTGCCTGGAATCGGGACAGCCAAGAGACCCAGTACTTC; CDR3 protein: CAWNRDSQETQYF
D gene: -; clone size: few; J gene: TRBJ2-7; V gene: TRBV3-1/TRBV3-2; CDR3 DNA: TGTGCCAGCAGTCCCGGGACCTACGAGCAGTACTTC; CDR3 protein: CASSPGTYEQYF
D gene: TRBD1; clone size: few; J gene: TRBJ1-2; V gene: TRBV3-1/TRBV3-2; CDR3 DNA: TGTGCCAGCAGCCAAGATGGGGACAGCGGCTACACCTTC; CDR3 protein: CASSQDGDSGYTF
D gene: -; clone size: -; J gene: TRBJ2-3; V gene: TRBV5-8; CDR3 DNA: TGTGCCAGCAGCTTGGTGGGCCTCACAGATACGCAGTATTTT; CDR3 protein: CASSLVGLTDTQYF
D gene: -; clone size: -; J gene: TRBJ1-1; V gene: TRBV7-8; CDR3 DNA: TGTGCCAGCAGCTTATTAATGGGGGCTTCGACTGAAGCTTTCTTT; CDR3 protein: CASSLLMGASTEAFF
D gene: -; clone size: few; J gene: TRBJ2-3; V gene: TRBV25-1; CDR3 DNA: TGTGCCAGCAGTGTCACGGGAGCCACAGATACGCAGTATTTT; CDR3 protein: CASSVTGATDTQYF
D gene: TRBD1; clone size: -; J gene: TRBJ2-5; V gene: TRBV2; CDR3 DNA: TGTGCCAGCAGTGGGATAGGACAGGCCGGTGCCGAGACCCAGTACTTC; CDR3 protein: CASSGIGQAGAETQYF
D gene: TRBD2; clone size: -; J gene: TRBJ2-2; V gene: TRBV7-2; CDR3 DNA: TGTGCCAGCAGCTTAGGACTAGCCTGGGGTACCGGGGAGCTGTTTTTT; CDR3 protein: CASSLGLAWGTGELFF
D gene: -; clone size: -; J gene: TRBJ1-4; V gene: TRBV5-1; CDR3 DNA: TGCGCCAGCAGCTTGGTAGGGGCAACTAATGAAAAACTGTTTTTT; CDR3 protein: CASSLVGATNEKLFF
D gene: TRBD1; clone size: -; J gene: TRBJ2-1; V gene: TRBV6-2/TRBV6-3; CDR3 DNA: TGTGCCAGCAGTTACACCACAGGGGGTGGGCAGTTCTTC; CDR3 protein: CASSYTTGGGQFF
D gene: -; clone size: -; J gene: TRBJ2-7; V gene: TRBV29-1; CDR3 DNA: TGCAGCGTTGGCAAGGGGTTTGGCGAGCAGTACTTC; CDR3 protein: CSVGKGFGEQYF